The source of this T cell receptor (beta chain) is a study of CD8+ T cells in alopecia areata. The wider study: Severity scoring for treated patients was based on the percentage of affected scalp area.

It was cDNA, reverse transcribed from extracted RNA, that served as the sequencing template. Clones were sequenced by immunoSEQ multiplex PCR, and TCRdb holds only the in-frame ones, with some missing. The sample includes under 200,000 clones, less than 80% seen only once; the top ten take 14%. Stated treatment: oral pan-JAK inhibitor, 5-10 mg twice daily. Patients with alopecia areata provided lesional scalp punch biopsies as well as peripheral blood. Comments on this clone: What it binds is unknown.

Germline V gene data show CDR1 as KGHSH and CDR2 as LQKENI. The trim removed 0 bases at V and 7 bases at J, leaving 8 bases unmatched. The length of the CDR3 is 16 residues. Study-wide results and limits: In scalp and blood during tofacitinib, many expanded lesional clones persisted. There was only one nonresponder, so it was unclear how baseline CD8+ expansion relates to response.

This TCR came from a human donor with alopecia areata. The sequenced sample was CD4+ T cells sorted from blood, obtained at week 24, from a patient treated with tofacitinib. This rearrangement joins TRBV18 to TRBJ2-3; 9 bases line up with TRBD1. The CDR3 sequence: CASSPPGQGSRNTQYF. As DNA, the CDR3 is TGTGCCAGCTCACCACCGGGACAGGGATCGCGGAATACGCAGTATTTT.